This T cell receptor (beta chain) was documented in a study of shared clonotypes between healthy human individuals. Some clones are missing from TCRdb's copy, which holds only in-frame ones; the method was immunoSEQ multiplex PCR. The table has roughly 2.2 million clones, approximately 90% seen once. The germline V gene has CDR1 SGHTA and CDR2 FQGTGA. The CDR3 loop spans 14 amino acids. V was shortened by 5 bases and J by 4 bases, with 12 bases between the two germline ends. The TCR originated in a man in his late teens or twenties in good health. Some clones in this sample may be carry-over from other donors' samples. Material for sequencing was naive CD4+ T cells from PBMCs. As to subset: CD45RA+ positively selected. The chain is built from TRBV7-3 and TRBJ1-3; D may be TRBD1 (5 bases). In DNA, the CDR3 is TGTGCCAGCAGCCAAGGACACGTAGGAAACACCATATATTTT. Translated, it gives CASSQGHVGNTIYF.